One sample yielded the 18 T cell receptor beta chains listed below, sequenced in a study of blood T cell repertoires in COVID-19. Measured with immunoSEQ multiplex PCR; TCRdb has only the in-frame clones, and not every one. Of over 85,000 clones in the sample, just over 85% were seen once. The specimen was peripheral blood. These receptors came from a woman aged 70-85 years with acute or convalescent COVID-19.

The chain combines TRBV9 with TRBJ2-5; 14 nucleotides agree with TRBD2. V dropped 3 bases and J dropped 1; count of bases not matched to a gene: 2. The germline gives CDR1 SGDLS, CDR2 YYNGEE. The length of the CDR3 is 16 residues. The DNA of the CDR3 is TGTGCCAGCAGCGGCGGACTAGCGGGAGGCCAAGAGACCCAGTACTTC. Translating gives CASSGGLAGGQETQYF.

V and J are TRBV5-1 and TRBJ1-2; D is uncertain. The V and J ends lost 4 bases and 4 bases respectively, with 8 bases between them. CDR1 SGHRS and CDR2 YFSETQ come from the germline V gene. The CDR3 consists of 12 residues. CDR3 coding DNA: TGCGCCAGCAGCCTGGATCGCTATGGCTACACCTTC. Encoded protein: CASSLDRYGYTF.

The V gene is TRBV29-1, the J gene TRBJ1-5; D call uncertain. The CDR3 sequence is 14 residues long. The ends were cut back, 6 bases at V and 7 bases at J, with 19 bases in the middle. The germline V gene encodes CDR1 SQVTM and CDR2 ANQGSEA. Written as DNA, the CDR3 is TGCAGCGTGGATACCGGGAGCCTTGGGCAGCCCCAGCATTTT. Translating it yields CSVDTGSLGQPQHF.

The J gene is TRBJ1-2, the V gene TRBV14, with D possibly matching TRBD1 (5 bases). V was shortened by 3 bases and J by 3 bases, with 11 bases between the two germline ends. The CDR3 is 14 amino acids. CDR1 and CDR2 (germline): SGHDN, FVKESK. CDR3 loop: CASSQQQAHYGYTF. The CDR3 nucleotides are TGTGCCAGCAGCCAGCAACAGGCGCACTATGGCTACACCTTC. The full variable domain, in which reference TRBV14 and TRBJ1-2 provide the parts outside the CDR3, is EAGVTQFPSHSVIEKGQTVTLRCDPISGHDNLYWYRRVMGKEIKFLLHFVKESKQDESGMPNNRFLAERTGGTYSTLKVQPAELEDSGVYFCASSQQQAHYGYTFGSGTRLTVV.

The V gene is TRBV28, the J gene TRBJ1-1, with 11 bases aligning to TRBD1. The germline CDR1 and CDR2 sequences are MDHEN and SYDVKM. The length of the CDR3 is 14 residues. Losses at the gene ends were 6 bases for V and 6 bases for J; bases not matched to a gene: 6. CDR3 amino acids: CASSSGQGAAEAFF. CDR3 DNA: TGTGCCAGCAGCAGCGGACAGGGGGCGGCTGAAGCTTTCTTT. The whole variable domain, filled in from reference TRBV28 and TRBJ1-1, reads DVKVTQSSRYLVKRTGEKVFLECVQDMDHENMFWYRQDPGLGLRLIYFSYDVKMKEKGDIPEGYSVSREKKERFSLILESASTNQTSMYLCASSSGQGAAEAFFGQGTRLTVV.

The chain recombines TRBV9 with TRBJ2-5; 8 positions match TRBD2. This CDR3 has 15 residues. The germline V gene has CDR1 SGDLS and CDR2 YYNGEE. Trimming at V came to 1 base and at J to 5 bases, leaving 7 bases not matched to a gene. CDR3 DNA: TGTGCCAGCAGCGTAAGGCGGGGGGTCATGGAGACCCAGTACTTC. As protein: CASSVRRGVMETQYF.

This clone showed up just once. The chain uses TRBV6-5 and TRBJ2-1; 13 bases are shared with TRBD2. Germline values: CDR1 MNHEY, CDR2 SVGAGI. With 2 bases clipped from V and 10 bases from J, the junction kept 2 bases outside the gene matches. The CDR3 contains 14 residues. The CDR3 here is CASSYGTSGTEQFF. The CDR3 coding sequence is TGTGCCAGCAGTTACGGGACTAGCGGGACGGAGCAGTTCTTC.

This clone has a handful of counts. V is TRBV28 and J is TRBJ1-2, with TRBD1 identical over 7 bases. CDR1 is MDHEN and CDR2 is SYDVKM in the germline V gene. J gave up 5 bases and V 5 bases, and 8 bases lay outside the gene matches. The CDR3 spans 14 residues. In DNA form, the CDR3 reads TGTGCCAGCAGTCCCGGGACAGAACATTATGGCTACACCTTC. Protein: CASSPGTEHYGYTF.

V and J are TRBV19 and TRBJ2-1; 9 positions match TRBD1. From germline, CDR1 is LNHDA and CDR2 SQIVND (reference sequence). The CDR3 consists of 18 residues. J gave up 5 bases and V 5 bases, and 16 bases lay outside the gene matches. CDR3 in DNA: TGTGCCAGTAGTCTCGGGACAGGGAGGTTAGCTGGACACAATGAGCAGTTCTTC. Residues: CASSLGTGRLAGHNEQFF.

The CDR3, as DNA: TGTGCCAGCAGCTTGCTTGGGGAGGAGCCTTATGGCTACACCTTC. It codes for CASSLLGEEPYGYTF. This chain links TRBV5-4 with TRBJ1-2; D not certain. Germline lookup yields CDR1 SGHNT and CDR2 YYREEE (reference sequence). The CDR3 covers 15 residues. Trimming removed 1 base at V and 5 bases at J, with 15 bases between.

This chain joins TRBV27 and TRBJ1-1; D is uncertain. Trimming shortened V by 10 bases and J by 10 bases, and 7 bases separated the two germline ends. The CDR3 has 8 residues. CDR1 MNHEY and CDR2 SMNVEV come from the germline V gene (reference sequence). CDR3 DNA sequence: TGTGCCAACCCGGGAGCTTTCTTT. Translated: CANPGAFF.

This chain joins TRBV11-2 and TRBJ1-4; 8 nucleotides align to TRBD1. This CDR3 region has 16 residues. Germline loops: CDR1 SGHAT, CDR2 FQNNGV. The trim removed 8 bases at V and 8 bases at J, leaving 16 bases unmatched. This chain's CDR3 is CASRGRTGTGDEKLFF. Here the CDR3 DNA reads TGTGCCAGCCGGGGGAGAACCGGGACAGGCGACGAAAAACTGTTTTTT.

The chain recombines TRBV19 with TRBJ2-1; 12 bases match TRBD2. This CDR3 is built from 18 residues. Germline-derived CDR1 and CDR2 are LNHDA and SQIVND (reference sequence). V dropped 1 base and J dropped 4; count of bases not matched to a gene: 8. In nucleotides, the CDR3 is TGTGCCAGTAGTATAGGCCTAGCGGGAGGGTATTATTACAATGAGCAGTTCTTC. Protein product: CASSIGLAGGYYYNEQFF.

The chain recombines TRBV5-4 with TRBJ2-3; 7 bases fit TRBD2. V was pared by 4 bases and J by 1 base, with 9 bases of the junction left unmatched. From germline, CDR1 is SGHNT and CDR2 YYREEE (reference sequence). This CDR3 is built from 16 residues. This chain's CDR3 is CASSRPSGTGTDTQYF. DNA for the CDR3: TGTGCCAGCAGCCGGCCGAGCGGGACTGGCACAGATACGCAGTATTTT.

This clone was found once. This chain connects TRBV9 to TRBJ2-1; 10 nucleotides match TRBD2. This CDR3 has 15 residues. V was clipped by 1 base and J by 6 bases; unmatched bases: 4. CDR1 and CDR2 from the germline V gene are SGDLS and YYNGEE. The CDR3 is CASSVQAGGPNEQFF. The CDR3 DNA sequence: TGTGCCAGCAGCGTACAAGCGGGGGGGCCCAATGAGCAGTTCTTC.

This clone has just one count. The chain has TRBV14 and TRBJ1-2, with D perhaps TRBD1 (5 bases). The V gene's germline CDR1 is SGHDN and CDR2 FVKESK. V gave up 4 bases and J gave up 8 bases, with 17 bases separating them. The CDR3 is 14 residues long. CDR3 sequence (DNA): TGTGCCAGCAGCCTTGACGCTGGGGCAGCGGGCTACACCTTC. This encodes CASSLDAGAAGYTF.

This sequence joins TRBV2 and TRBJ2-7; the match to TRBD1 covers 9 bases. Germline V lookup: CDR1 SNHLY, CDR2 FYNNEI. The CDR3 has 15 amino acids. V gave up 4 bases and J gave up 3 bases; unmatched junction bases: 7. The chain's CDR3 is CASSVGQGIFYEQYF. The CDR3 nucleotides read TGTGCCAGCAGTGTGGGACAGGGAATTTTCTACGAGCAGTACTTC.

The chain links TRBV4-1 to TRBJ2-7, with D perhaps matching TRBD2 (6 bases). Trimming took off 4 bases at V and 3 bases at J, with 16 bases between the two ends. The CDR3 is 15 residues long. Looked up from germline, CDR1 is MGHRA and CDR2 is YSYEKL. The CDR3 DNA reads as TGCGCCAGCAGCCGAGACCGGGACTCGCGCTACGAGCAGTACTTC. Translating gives CASSRDRDSRYEQYF.